Included here is one T cell receptor (beta chain) sequence, with context. Antigen: not known. The data were taken from a study of T cell responses to AZD1222 COVID-19 vaccine. This CDR3 region has 16 residues. CDR1 MNHEY and CDR2 SMNVEV come from the germline V gene (reference sequence). V was clipped by 4 bases and J by 0 bases; unmatched bases: 6. Study conclusions and caveats: Possibly, clonal diversity was underestimated; donors were largely white British and included more females. Two AZD1222 doses significantly raised spike-specific TCR breadth and depth over controls.

Profiled with immunoSEQ multiplex PCR; TCRdb holds only in-frame clones, not every one. The data show approximately 130,000 clones, 75% to 90% seen once. V is TRBV27 and J is TRBJ2-3; 8 positions match TRBD2. The sequence was collected from an adult in good health. The specimen was peripheral blood, collected on day 0 of AZD1222 vaccination. CDR3 in amino acids: CASSSTSGRSTDTQYF. The CDR3 region has the DNA TGTGCCAGCAGTTCGACCAGCGGGAGAAGCACAGATACGCAGTATTTT.